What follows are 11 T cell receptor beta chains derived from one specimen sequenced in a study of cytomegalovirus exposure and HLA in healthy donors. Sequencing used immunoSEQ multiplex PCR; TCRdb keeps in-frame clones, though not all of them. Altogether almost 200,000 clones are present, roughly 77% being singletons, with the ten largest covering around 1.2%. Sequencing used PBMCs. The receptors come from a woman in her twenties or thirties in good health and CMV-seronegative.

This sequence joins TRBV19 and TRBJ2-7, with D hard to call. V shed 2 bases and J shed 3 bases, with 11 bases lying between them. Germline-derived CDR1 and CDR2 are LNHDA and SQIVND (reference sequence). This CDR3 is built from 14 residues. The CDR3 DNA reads TGTGCCAGTAGTATACAACATCCCCTCTACGAGCAGTACTTC. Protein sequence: CASSIQHPLYEQYF.

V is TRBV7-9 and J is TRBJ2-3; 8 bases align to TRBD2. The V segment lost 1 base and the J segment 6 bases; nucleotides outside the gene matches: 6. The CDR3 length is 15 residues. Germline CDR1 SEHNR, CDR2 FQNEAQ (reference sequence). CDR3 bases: TGTGCCAGCAGCTTAGATATGGTAGCGGGGGATACGCAGTATTTT. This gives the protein CASSLDMVAGDTQYF.

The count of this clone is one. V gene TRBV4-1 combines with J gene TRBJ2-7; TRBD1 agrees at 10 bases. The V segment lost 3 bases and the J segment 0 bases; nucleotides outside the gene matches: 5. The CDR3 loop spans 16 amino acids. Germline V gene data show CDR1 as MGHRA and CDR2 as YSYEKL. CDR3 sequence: CASSQRDRGYSYEQYF. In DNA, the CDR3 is TGCGCCAGCAGCCAGAGGGACAGGGGTTACTCCTACGAGCAGTACTTC.

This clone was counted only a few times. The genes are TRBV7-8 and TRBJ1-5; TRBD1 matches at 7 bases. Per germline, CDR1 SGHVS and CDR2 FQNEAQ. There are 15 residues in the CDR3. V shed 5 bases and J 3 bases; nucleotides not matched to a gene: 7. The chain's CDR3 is CASSQRTGTNQPQHF. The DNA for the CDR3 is TGTGCCAGCAGCCAACGGACAGGAACCAATCAGCCCCAGCATTTT.

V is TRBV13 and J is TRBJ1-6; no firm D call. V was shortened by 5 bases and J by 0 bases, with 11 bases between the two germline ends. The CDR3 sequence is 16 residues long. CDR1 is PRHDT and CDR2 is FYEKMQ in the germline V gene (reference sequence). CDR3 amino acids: CASSPNTGSYNSPLHF. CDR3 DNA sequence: TGTGCCAGCAGCCCAAACACGGGCTCCTATAATTCACCCCTCCACTTT. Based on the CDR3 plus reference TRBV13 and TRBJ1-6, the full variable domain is AAGVIQSPRHLIKEKRETATLKCYPIPRHDTVYWYQQGPGQDPQFLISFYEKMQSDKGSIPDRFSAQQFSDYHSELNMSSLELGDSALYFCASSPNTGSYNSPLHFGNGTRLTVT.

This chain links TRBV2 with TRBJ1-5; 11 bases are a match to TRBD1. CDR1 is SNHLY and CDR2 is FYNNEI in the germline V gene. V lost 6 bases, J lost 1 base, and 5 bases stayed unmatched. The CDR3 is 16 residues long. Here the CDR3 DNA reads TGTGCCAGCAGGGTTAGGACAGGGGGCAGCAATCAGCCCCAGCATTTT. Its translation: CASRVRTGGSNQPQHF.

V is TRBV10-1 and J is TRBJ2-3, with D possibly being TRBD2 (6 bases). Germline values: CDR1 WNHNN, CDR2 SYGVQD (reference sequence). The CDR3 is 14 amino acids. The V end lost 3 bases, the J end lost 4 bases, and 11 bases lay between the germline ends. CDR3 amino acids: CASSDGGISDTQYF. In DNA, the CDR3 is TGCGCCAGCAGTGATGGGGGGATCTCAGATACGCAGTATTTT.

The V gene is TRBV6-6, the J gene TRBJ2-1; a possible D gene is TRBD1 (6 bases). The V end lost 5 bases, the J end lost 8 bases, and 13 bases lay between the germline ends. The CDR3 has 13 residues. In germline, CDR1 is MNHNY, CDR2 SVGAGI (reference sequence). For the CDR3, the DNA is TGTGCCAGCAGTCCAACAGGGATTCATGAGCAGTTCTTC. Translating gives CASSPTGIHEQFF.

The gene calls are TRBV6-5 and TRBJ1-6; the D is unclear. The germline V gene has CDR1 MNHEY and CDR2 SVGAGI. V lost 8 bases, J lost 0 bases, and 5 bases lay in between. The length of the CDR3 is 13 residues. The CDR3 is CASQDSYNSPLHF. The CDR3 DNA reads TGTGCCAGCCAGGACTCCTATAATTCACCCCTCCACTTT.

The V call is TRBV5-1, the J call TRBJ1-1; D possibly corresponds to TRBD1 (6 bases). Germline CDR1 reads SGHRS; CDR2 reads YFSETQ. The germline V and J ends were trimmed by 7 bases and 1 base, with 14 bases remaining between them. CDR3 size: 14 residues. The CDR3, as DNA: TGCGCCAGCCACGGACAGTCGACGAACACTGAAGCTTTCTTT. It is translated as CASHGQSTNTEAFF.

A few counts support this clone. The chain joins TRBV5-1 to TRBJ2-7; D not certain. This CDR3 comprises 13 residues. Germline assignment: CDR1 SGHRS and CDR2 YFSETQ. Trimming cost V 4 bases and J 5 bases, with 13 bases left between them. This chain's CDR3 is CASSGQPRNEQYF. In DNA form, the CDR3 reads TGCGCCAGCAGCGGGCAGCCCCGGAACGAGCAGTACTTC. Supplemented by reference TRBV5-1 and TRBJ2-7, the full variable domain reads KAGVTQTPRYLIKTRGQQVTLSCSPISGHRSVSWYQQTPGQGLQFLFEYFSETQRNKGNFPGRFSGRQFSNSRSEMNVSTLELGDSALYLCASSGQPRNEQYFGPGTRLTVT.